Listed below are T cell receptor beta chains from one sample, sequenced in a study of cytomegalovirus exposure and HLA in healthy donors. Profiled with immunoSEQ multiplex PCR; TCRdb holds only in-frame clones, not every one. The sample contains about 82,000 clones, over 65% of which appear only once. The sequenced sample was PBMCs. These receptors came from a man in his forties or fifties in good health and CMV-seronegative. Both conserved end residues are part of each CDR3. A D gene is named only where the DNA matches it firmly. Size tells how often a clone was seen (once, few, many) or the class of an expanded clone, and some rows leave it out.

abundance: NA; v_gene: TRBV19; d_gene: NA; j_gene: TRBJ2-2; CDR3aa: CASSISTGELFF; CDR3nt: TGTGCCAGTAGTATCTCGACCGGGGAGCTGTTTTTT
abundance: NA; v_gene: TRBV4-1; d_gene: TRBD1; j_gene: TRBJ1-4; CDR3aa: CASSQADREYEKLFF; CDR3nt: TGCGCCAGCAGCCAAGCCGACAGGGAATATGAAAAACTGTTTTTT
abundance: NA; v_gene: TRBV11-3; d_gene: NA; j_gene: TRBJ2-7; CDR3aa: CASTSRDSYEQYF; CDR3nt: TGTGCCAGCACCTCCAGGGACTCCTACGAGCAGTACTTC
abundance: NA; v_gene: TRBV5-1; d_gene: NA; j_gene: TRBJ1-1; CDR3aa: CASRGGFDTEAFF; CDR3nt: TGCGCCAGCAGAGGAGGGTTTGACACTGAAGCTTTCTTT
abundance: NA; v_gene: TRBV15; d_gene: NA; j_gene: TRBJ1-3; CDR3aa: CATSRGQGSGNTIYF; CDR3nt: TGTGCCACCAGCAGAGGGCAGGGCTCTGGAAACACCATATATTTT
abundance: NA; v_gene: TRBV9; d_gene: TRBD2; j_gene: TRBJ2-1; CDR3aa: CASSVLPAGNEQFF; CDR3nt: TGTGCCAGCAGCGTTCTTCCAGCGGGGAATGAGCAGTTCTTC
abundance: NA; v_gene: TRBV21-1; d_gene: NA; j_gene: TRBJ1-2; CDR3aa: CASGKRDRQFYGYTF; CDR3nt: TGTGCCAGCGGTAAGCGGGACAGGCAATTCTATGGCTACACCTTC
abundance: NA; v_gene: TRBV7-9; d_gene: NA; j_gene: TRBJ1-3; CDR3aa: CASSLIQGNTIYF; CDR3nt: TGTGCCAGCAGCTTAATACAGGGAAACACCATATATTTT
abundance: once; v_gene: TRBV19; d_gene: NA; j_gene: TRBJ1-6; CDR3aa: CASSIVESLHSPLHF; CDR3nt: TGTGCCAGTAGTATAGTCGAGAGTCTTCATTCACCCCTCCACTTT
abundance: NA; v_gene: TRBV10-3; d_gene: NA; j_gene: TRBJ2-7; CDR3aa: CAISKPTGPSYEQYF; CDR3nt: TGTGCCATCAGTAAACCGACAGGTCCCTCCTACGAGCAGTACTTC
abundance: NA; v_gene: TRBV28; d_gene: NA; j_gene: TRBJ1-5; CDR3aa: CASSLGGNSNQPQHF; CDR3nt: TGTGCCAGCAGTTTAGGCGGGAATAGCAATCAGCCCCAGCATTTT
abundance: NA; v_gene: TRBV27; d_gene: NA; j_gene: TRBJ1-1; CDR3aa: CASRGLINTEAFF; CDR3nt: TGTGCCAGCAGAGGACTGATAAACACTGAAGCTTTCTTT
abundance: NA; v_gene: TRBV7-6; d_gene: NA; j_gene: TRBJ2-1; CDR3aa: CASSFQGSYNEQFF; CDR3nt: TGTGCCAGCAGCTTTCAGGGCTCCTACAATGAGCAGTTCTTC
abundance: many; v_gene: TRBV28; d_gene: TRBD1; j_gene: TRBJ1-4; CDR3aa: CASTSRTGGSEKLFF; CDR3nt: TGTGCCAGCACCTCTCGGACAGGGGGCTCTGAAAAACTGTTTTTT
abundance: NA; v_gene: TRBV7-2; d_gene: TRBD1; j_gene: TRBJ1-5; CDR3aa: CASSWGQGVNQPQHF; CDR3nt: TGTGCCAGCAGCTGGGGACAGGGGGTAAATCAGCCCCAGCATTTT